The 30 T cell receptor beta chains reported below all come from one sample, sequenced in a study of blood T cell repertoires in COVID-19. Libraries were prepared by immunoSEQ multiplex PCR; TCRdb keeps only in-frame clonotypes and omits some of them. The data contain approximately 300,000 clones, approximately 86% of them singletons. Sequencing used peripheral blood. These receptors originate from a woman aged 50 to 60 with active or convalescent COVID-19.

The CDR3 is CASSLAREGKLFF. The CDR3 bases are TGCGCCAGCAGCTTGGCAAGGGAGGGAAAACTGTTTTTT. The chain joins TRBV5-1 to TRBJ1-4; D gene uncertain. Germline V gene sequence: CDR1 SGHRS, CDR2 YFSETQ. V was shortened by 0 bases and J by 10 bases, with 10 bases between the two germline ends. This CDR3 is built from 13 residues.

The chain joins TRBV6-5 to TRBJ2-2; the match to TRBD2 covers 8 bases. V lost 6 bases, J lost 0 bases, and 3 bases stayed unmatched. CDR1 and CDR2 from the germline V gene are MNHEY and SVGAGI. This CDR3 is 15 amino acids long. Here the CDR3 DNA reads TGTGCCAGCAGACGAGCGGGGGCGAACACCGGGGAGCTGTTTTTT. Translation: CASRRAGANTGELFF.

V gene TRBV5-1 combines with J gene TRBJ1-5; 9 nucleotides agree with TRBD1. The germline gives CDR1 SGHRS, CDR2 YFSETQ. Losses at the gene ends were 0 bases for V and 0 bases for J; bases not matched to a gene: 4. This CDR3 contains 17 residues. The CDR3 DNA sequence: TGCGCCAGCAGCTTGGGGACAGGGGCCCGTAGCAATCAGCCCCAGCATTTT. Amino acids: CASSLGTGARSNQPQHF.

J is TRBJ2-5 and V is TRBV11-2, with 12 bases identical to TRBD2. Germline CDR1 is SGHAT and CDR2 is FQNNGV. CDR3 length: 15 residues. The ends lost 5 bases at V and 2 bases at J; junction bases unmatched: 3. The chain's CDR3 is CASSQGTSGQETQYF. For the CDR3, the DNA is TGTGCCAGCAGCCAGGGGACTAGCGGGCAAGAGACCCAGTACTTC.

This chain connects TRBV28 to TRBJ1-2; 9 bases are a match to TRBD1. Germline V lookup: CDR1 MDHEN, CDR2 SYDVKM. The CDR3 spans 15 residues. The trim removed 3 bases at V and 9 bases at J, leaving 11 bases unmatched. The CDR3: CASSFLGDREDRYTF. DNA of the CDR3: TGTGCCAGCAGTTTCTTAGGGGACAGGGAGGATCGCTACACCTTC.

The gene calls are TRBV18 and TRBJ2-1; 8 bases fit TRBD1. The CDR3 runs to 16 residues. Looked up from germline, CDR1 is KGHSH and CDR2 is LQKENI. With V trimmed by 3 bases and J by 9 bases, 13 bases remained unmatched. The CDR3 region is CASSPPWTGRVPEQFF. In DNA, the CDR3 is TGTGCCAGCTCACCCCCATGGACAGGGCGTGTTCCTGAGCAGTTCTTC.

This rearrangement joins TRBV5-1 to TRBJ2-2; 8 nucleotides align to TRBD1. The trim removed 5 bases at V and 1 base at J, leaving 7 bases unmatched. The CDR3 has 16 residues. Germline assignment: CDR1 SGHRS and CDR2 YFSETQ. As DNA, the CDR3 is TGCGCCAGCAGGCCAGGGGGCGCGCTGAACACCGGGGAGCTGTTTTTT. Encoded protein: CASRPGGALNTGELFF.

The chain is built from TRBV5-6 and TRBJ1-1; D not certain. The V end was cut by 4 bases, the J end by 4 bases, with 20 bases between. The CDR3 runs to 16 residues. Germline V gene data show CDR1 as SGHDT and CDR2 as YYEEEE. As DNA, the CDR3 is TGTGCCAGCAGCACGACCCGGGGAAGGGTGGGCACTGAAGCTTTCTTT. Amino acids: CASSTTRGRVGTEAFF.

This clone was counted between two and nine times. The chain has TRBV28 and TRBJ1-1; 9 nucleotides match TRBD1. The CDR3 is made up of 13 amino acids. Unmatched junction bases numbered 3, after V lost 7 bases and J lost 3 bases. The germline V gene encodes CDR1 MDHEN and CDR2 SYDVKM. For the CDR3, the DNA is TGTGCCAGCACACAGGGGGCTTACACTGAAGCTTTCTTT. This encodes CASTQGAYTEAFF. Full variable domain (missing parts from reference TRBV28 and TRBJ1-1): DVKVTQSSRYLVKRTGEKVFLECVQDMDHENMFWYRQDPGLGLRLIYFSYDVKMKEKGDIPEGYSVSREKKERFSLILESASTNQTSMYLCASTQGAYTEAFFGQGTRLTVV.

The CDR3 is CATSYRGGEQFF. The CDR3 nucleotides read TGTGCCACCAGCTACCGCGGGGGAGAGCAGTTCTTC. The chain combines TRBV15 with TRBJ2-1; the match to TRBD2 covers 7 bases. Germline V gene sequence: CDR1 LNHNV, CDR2 YYDKDF (reference sequence). The CDR3 is 12 amino acids. V was pared by 5 bases and J by 10 bases, with 5 bases of the junction left unmatched.

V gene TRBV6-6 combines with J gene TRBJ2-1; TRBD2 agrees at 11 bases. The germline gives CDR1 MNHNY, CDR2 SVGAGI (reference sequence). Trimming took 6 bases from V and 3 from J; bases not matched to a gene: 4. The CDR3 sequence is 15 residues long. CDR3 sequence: CASRPLAGGYNEQFF. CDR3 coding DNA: TGTGCCAGCAGACCCCTAGCGGGAGGCTACAATGAGCAGTTCTTC.

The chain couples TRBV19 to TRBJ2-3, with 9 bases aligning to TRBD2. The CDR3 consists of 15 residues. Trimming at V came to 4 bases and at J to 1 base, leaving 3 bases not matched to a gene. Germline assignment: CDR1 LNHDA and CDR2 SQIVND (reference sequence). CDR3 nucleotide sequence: TGTGCCAGTAGTACGTGGACTAGCGGCACAGATACGCAGTATTTT. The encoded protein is CASSTWTSGTDTQYF.

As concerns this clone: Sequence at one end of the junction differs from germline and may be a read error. Here the CDR3 reads CGGKGTDTQYF. The CDR3 DNA reads as TGCGGGGGAAAAGGCACAGATACGCAGTATTTT. The chain employs TRBV9 and TRBJ2-3, with D possibly matching TRBD2 (6 bases). CDR1 and CDR2 from the germline V gene are SGDLS and YYNGEE. This CDR3 is built from 11 residues.

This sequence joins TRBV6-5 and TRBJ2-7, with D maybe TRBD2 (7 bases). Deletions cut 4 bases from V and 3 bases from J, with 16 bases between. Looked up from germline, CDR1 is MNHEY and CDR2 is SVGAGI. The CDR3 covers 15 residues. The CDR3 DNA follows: TGTGCCAGCAGTTCACGGGGGGCGAGCGGCTACGAGCAGTACTTC. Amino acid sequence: CASSSRGASGYEQYF.

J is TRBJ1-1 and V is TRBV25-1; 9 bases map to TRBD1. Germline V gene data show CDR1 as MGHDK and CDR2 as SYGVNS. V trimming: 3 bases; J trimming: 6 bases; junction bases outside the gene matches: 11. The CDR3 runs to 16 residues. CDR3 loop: CASSEAGWDRVPEAFF. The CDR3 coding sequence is TGTGCCAGCAGTGAGGCCGGGTGGGACAGGGTACCTGAAGCTTTCTTT.

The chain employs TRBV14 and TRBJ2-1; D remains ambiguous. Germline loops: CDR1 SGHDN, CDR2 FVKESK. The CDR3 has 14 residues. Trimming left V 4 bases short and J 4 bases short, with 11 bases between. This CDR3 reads CASSRSLRYNEQFF. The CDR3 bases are TGTGCCAGCAGCCGCTCCCTGAGGTACAATGAGCAGTTCTTC.

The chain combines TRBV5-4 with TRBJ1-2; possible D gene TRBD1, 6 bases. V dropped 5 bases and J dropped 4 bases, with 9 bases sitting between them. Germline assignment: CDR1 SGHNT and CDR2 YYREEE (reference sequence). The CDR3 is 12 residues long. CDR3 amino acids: CASSQDSYGYTF. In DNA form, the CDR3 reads TGTGCCAGCAGTCAGGACAGCTATGGCTACACCTTC.

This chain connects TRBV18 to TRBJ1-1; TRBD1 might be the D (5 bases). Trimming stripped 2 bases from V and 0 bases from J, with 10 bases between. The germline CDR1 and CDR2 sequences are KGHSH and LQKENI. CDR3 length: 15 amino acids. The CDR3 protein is CASSPYQGLNTEAFF. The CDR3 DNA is TGTGCCAGCTCACCATACCAGGGATTGAACACTGAAGCTTTCTTT.

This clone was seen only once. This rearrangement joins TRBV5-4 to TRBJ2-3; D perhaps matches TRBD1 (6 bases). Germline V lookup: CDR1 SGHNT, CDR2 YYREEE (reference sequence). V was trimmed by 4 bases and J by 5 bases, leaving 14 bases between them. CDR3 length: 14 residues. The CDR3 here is CASSGKGVEDTQYF. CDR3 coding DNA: TGTGCCAGCAGCGGTAAGGGGGTAGAAGATACGCAGTATTTT.

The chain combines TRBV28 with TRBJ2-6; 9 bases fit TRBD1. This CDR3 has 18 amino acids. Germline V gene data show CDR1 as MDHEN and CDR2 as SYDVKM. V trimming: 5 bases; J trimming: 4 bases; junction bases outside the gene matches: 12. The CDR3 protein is CASSPRGTGLAGANVLTF. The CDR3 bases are TGTGCCAGCAGTCCCAGGGGGACAGGGCTTGCGGGGGCCAACGTCCTGACTTTC.

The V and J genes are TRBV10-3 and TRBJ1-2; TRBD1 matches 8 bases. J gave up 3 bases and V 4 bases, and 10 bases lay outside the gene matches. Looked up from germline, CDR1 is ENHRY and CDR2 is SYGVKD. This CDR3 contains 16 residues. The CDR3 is CAISGAGGERDYGYTF. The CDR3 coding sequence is TGTGCCATCAGTGGGGCAGGGGGCGAGCGGGACTATGGCTACACCTTC.

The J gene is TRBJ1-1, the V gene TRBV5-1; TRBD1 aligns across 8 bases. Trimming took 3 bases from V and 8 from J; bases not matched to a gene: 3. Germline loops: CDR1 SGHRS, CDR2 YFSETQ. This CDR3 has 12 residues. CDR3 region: CASSSGTGEAFF. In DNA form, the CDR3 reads TGCGCCAGCAGCTCCGGGACAGGAGAAGCTTTCTTT.

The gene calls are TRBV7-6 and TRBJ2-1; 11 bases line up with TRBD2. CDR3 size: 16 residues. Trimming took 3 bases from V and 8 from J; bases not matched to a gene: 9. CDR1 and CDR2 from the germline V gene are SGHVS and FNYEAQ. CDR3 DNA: TGTGCCAGCAGCTTTAGTATAGCGGGAGGGCTCGATGAGCAGTTCTTC. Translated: CASSFSIAGGLDEQFF.

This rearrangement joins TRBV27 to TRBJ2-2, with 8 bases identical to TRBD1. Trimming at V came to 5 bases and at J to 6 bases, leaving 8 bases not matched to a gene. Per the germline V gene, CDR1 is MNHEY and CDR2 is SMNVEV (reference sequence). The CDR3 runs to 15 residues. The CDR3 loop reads CASSGDRLGPGELFF. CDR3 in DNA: TGTGCCAGCAGTGGGGACAGGTTGGGACCCGGGGAGCTGTTTTTT.

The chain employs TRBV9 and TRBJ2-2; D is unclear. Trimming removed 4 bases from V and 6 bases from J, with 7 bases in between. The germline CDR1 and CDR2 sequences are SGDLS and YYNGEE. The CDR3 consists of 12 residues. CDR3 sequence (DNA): TGTGCCAGCAGCTATAGTCCCGGGGAGCTGTTTTTT. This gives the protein CASSYSPGELFF.

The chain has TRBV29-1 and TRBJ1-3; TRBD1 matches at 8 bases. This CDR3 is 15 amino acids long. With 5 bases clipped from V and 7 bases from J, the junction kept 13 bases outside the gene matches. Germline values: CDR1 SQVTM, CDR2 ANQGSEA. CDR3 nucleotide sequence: TGCAGCGTTAACGCCGACAGGGGACAAAGGAACACCATATATTTT. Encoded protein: CSVNADRGQRNTIYF.

Here the CDR3 reads CASSSTAVVDEKLFF. CDR3 nucleotide sequence: TGTGCCAGTAGTAGCACAGCCGTCGTGGATGAAAAACTGTTTTTT. The gene calls are TRBV19 and TRBJ1-4; D is unclear. Germline loops: CDR1 LNHDA, CDR2 SQIVND (reference sequence). The V end was cut by 4 bases, the J end by 6 bases, with 15 bases between. The CDR3 runs 15 residues.

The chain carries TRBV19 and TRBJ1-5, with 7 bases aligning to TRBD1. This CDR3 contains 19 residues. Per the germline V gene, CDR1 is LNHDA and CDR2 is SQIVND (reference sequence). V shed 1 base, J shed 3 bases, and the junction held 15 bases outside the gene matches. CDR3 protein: CASSIGGLRGRPYNQPQHF. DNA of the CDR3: TGTGCCAGTAGTATAGGGGGGCTTAGGGGGCGGCCTTACAATCAGCCCCAGCATTTT.

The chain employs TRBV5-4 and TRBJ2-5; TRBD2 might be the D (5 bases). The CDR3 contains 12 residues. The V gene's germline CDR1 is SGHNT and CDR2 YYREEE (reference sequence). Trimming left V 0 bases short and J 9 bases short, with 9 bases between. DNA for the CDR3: TGTGCCAGCAGCTTGGGCCCCGGGGCCCAGTACTTC. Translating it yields CASSLGPGAQYF.

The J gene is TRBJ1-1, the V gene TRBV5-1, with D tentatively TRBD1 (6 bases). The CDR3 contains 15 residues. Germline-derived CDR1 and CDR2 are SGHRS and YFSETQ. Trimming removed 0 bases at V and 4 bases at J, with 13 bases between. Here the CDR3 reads CASSLVAGVSTEAFF. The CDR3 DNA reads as TGCGCCAGCAGCTTGGTCGCAGGGGTTAGCACTGAAGCTTTCTTT.